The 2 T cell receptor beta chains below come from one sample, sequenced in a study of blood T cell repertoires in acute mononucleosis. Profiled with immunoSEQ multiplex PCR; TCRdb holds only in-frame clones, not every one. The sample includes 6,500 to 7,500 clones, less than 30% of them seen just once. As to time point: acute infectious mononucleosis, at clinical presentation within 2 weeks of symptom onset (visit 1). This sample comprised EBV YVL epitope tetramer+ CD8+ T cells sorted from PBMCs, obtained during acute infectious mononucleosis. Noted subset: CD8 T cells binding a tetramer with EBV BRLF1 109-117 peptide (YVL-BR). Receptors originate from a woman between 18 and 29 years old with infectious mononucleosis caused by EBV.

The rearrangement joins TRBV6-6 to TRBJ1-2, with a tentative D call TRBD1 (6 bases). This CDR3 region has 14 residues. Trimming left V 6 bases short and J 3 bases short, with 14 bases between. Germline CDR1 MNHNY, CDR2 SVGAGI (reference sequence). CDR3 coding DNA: TGTGCCAGCAGCTTAGTCGCAGGGGACTATGGCTACACCTTC. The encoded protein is CASSLVAGDYGYTF.

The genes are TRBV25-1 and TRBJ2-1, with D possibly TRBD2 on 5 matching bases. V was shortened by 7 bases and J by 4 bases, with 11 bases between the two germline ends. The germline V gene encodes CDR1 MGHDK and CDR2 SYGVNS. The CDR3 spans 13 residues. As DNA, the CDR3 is TGTGCCAGCACCCTCGGAGGTTACAATGAGCAGTTCTTC. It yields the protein CASTLGGYNEQFF.